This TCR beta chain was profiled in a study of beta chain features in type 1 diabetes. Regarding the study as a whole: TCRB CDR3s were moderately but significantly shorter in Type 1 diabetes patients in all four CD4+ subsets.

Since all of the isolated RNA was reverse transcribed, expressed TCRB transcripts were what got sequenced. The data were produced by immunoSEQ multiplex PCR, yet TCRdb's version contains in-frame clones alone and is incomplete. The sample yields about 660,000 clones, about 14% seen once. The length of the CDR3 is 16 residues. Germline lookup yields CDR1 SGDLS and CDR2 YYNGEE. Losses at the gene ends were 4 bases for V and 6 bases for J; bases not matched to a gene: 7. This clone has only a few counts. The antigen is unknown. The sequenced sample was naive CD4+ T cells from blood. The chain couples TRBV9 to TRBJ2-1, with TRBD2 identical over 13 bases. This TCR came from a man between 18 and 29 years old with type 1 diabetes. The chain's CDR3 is CASSPRLAGGVNEQFF. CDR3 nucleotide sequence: TGTGCCAGCAGCCCCCGACTAGCGGGGGGAGTCAATGAGCAGTTCTTC.